This TCR beta chain was profiled in a study of T cell responses to AZD1222 COVID-19 vaccine. About the study: Second doses were pooled across both intervals (about 4 or about 12 weeks). Notes on the study in general: Clonal diversity was possibly underestimated, and the donors were mostly white British, with more females. Regions left unmutated in variants are reportedly the target of nearly half of spike-specific TCRs. Baseline seropositivity occurred in only a handful of AZD1222 recipients.

About this clone itself: Its antigen remains unidentified.

Germline V lookup: CDR1 DFQATT, CDR2 SNEGSKA (reference sequence). The V end lost 3 bases, the J end lost 8 bases, and 10 bases lay between the germline ends. This CDR3 comprises 12 residues. Using immunoSEQ multiplex PCR, the repertoire was profiled, and TCRdb retains in-frame clones only, with some absent. The sample includes 100,000 to 120,000 clones, about 90% of them seen just once. V gene TRBV20-1 combines with J gene TRBJ1-4; D remains ambiguous. This TCR came from an adult in good health. Sequencing was performed on peripheral blood, taken on day 0 of AZD1222 vaccination. The CDR3 loop reads CSASLLGEKLFF. CDR3 DNA: TGCAGTGCTAGTCTCCTGGGCGAAAAACTGTTTTTT.